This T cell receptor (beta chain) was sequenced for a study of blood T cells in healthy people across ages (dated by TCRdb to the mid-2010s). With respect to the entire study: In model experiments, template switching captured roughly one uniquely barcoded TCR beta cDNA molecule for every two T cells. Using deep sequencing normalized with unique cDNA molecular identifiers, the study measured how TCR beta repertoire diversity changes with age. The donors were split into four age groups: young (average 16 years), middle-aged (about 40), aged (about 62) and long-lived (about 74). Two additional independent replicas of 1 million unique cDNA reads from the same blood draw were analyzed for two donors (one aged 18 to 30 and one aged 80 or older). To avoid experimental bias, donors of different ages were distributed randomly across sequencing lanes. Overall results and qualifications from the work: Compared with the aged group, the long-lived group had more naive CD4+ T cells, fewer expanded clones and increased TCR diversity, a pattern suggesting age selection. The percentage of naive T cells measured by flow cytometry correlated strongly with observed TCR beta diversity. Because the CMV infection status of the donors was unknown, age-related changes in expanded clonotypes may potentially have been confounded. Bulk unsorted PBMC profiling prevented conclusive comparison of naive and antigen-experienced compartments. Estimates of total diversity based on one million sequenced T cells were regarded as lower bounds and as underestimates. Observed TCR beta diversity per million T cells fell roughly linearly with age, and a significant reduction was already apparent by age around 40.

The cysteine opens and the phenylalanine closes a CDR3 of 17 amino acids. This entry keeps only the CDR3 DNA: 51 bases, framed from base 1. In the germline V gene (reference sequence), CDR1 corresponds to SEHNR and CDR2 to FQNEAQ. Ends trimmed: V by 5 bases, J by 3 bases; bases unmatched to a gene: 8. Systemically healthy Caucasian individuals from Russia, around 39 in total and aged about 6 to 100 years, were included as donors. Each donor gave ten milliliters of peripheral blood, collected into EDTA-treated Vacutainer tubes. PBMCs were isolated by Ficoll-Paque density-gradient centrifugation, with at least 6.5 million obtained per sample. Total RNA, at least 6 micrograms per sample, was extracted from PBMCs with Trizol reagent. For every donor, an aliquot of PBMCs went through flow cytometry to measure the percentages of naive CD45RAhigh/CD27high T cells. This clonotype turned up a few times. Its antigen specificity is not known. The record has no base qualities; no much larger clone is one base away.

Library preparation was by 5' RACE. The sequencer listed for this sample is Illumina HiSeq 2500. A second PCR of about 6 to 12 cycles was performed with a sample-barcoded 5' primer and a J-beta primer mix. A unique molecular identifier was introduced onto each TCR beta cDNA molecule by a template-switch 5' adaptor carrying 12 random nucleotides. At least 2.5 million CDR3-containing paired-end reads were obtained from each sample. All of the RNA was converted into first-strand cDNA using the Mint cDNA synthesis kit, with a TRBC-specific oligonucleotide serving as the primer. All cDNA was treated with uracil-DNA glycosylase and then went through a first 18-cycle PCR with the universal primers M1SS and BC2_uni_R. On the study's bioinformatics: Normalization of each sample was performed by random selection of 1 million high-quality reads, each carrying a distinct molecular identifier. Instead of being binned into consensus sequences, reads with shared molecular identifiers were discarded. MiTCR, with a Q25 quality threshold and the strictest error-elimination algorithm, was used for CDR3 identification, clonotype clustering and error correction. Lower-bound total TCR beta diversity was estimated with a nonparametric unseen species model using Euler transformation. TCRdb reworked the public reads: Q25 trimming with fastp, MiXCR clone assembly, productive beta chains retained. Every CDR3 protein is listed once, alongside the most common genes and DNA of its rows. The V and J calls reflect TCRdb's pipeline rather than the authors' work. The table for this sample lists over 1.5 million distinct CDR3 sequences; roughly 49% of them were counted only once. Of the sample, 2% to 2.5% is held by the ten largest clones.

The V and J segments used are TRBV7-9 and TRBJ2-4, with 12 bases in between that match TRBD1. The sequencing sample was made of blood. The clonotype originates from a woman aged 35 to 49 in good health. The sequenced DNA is TGTGCCAGCAGCCCTCCCGGGACAGGGGGCAACAAAAACATTCAGTACTTC. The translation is CASSPPGTGGNKNIQYF.